The 27 T cell receptor beta chains below were found in one sample sequenced in a study of T cell changes during pregnancy in multiple sclerosis. Data came from immunoSEQ multiplex PCR; TCRdb stores just in-frame clones and leaves some out. The sample shows some 77,000 clones, more than 80% of them seen only once. The source was CD4+ T cells from peripheral blood mononuclear cells, collected before pregnancy. These receptors all come from a female donor with multiple sclerosis, enrolled in a pregnancy study.

The chain joins TRBV5-4 to TRBJ2-7, with a tentative D call TRBD2 (6 bases). Trimming removed 3 bases at V and 0 bases at J, with 16 bases between. CDR1 and CDR2 from the germline V gene are SGHNT and YYREEE (reference sequence). CDR3 length equals 16 residues. This chain's CDR3 is CASSSWGRGLSYEQYF. The CDR3 region has the DNA TGTGCCAGCAGCTCCTGGGGTAGGGGACTCTCCTACGAGCAGTACTTC.

This chain uses TRBV2 with TRBJ2-1, with D unclear. This CDR3 has 12 residues. CDR1 is SNHLY, CDR2 FYNNEI, per germline. The CDR3 nucleotides read TGTGGCGCAGGATCTTCCTACAATGAGCAGTTCTTC. This gives the protein CGAGSSYNEQFF. The whole variable domain, remainder taken from reference TRBV2 and TRBJ2-1, is EPEVTQTPSHQVTQMGQEVILRCVPISNHLYFYWYRQILGQKVEFLVSFYNNEISEKSEIFDDQFSVERPDGSNFTLKIRSTKLEDSAMYFCGAGSSYNEQFFGPGTRLTVL.

The V call is TRBV19, the J call TRBJ2-7; 8 bases map to TRBD1. CDR3 length: 15 amino acids. The germline V gene has CDR1 LNHDA and CDR2 SQIVND (reference sequence). Trimming cost V 4 bases and J 2 bases; bases outside gene matches: 7. DNA of the CDR3: TGTGCCAGTAGTAATCTAGGGACAGGCACCTACGAGCAGTACTTC. Its translation: CASSNLGTGTYEQYF.

The rearrangement links TRBV6-1 to TRBJ1-1; 7 bases fit TRBD1. CDR1 and CDR2 (germline): MNHNS, SASEGT. V lost 1 base and J lost 5; bases outside the gene matches: 7. The CDR3 is 15 amino acids. The CDR3 nucleotides are TGTGCCAGCAGTGAAGGGATTCCGGGACAGACTGAAGCTTTCTTT. This translates into CASSEGIPGQTEAFF.

The chain uses TRBV4-2 and TRBJ1-5; possible D gene TRBD1, 5 bases. Germline CDR1 is LGHNA and CDR2 is YNFKEQ. This CDR3 contains 13 residues. Trimming shortened V by 0 bases and J by 7 bases, and 7 bases separated the two germline ends. CDR3 coding DNA: TGTGCCAGCAGCCAAGACAGGGCCCAGCCCCAGCATTTT. This sequence encodes CASSQDRAQPQHF.

This chain connects TRBV29-1 to TRBJ2-1, with TRBD2 identical over 7 bases. J lost 4 bases, V lost 6 bases, and 9 bases had no gene match. This CDR3 comprises 14 residues. CDR1 SQVTM and CDR2 ANQGSEA come from the germline V gene. CDR3 region: CSVRVSGQYNEQFF. The CDR3 bases are TGCAGCGTGCGTGTTAGCGGGCAATACAATGAGCAGTTCTTC.

In its sample, this clone was seen once. The chain links TRBV5-1 to TRBJ1-3; no clear D. Germline loops: CDR1 SGHRS, CDR2 YFSETQ. The CDR3 is 17 amino acids. The V gene lost 0 bases and the J gene lost 0 bases, with 13 bases spanning the gap. The chain's CDR3 is CASSLGKTGVSGNTIYF. DNA of the CDR3: TGCGCCAGCAGCTTGGGCAAGACGGGAGTCTCTGGAAACACCATATATTTT.

This rearrangement joins TRBV27 to TRBJ1-4; tentatively, D is TRBD1 (6 bases). The V and J ends lost 6 bases and 7 bases respectively, with 12 bases between them. Germline CDR1 MNHEY, CDR2 SMNVEV (reference sequence). CDR3 size: 13 residues. In DNA, the CDR3 is TGTGCCAGCAGAACAGGGATGGGTGAAAAACTGTTTTTT. Translated, it gives CASRTGMGEKLFF.

The rearrangement joins TRBV7-2 to TRBJ1-1; D remains unclear. The V and J ends lost 1 base and 2 bases respectively, with 5 bases between them. The CDR3 sequence is 13 residues long. Germline CDR1 is SGHTA and CDR2 is FQGNSA. CDR3 nucleotides: TGTGCCAGCAGCTTAGACAGCAACACTGAAGCTTTCTTT. Encoded protein: CASSLDSNTEAFF. Supplemented by reference TRBV7-2 and TRBJ1-1, the full variable domain reads GAGVSQSPSNKVTEKGKDVELRCDPISGHTALYWYRQSLGQGLEFLIYFQGNSAPDKSGLPSDRFSAERTGGSVSTLTIQRTQQEDSAVYLCASSLDSNTEAFFGQGTRLTVV.

The chain combines TRBV2 with TRBJ1-2, with D maybe TRBD1 (5 bases). CDR1 and CDR2 from the germline V gene are SNHLY and FYNNEI. This CDR3 has 13 amino acids. V lost 9 bases and J lost 4, with 15 bases in between. The CDR3 DNA reads TGTGCCAGTGGGGGACCGGGAGCCTATGGCTACACCTTC. Protein: CASGGPGAYGYTF.

The count of this clone is one. One end of the junction is discordant with germline, which a read error may explain. The genes are TRBV5-4 and TRBJ1-1; D is possibly TRBD1 (5 bases). The CDR3 has 14 amino acids. Germline CDR1 is SGHNT and CDR2 is YYREEE (reference sequence). The CDR3 DNA reads as TGTGCCAGCAGATTGGTAGGGGCGTCCACTGAAGCTTTCTTT. Translating it yields CASRLVGASTEAFF.

This clone was counted between two and nine times. The chain links TRBV2 to TRBJ1-2; TRBD1 matches at 9 bases. The trim removed 6 bases at V and 8 bases at J, leaving 10 bases unmatched. This CDR3 has 14 amino acids. Germline V gene sequence: CDR1 SNHLY, CDR2 FYNNEI. The chain's CDR3 is CASSVPGQGGGYTF. CDR3 nucleotides: TGTGCCAGCAGCGTACCGGGACAGGGTGGAGGCTACACCTTC.

This clone was observed a few times. The V call is TRBV28, the J call TRBJ2-7, with TRBD1 identical over 7 bases. This CDR3 comprises 11 residues. With 9 bases clipped from V and 2 bases from J, the junction kept 1 base outside the gene matches. Germline V CDR1 and CDR2: MDHEN, SYDVKM. CDR3 sequence: CASGQAYEQYF. The CDR3 nucleotides read TGTGCCAGTGGACAGGCCTACGAGCAGTACTTC.

V and J are TRBV27 and TRBJ1-2; TRBD1 is a possible D gene (5 bases). CDR1 is MNHEY and CDR2 is SMNVEV in the germline V gene (reference sequence). The CDR3 runs 14 residues. The V end was cut by 2 bases, the J end by 4 bases, with 11 bases between. The CDR3 sequence: CASSLRQGIYGYTF. CDR3 nucleotide sequence: TGTGCCAGCAGTTTAAGGCAGGGAATCTATGGCTACACCTTC.

This chain links TRBV19 with TRBJ1-2; TRBD1 aligns across 8 bases. The CDR3 is 13 amino acids. The V gene end was trimmed by 4 bases and the J gene end by 3 bases; junction bases not matched to a gene: 1. Germline V gene sequence: CDR1 LNHDA, CDR2 SQIVND (reference sequence). In DNA form, the CDR3 reads TGTGCCAGTAGTACGACAGGGGACTATGGCTACACCTTC. Its protein product is CASSTTGDYGYTF.

The V and J genes are TRBV5-1 and TRBJ2-7, with D tentatively TRBD2 (6 bases). CDR3 length: 14 amino acids. V shed 5 bases and J shed 7 bases, with 19 bases lying between them. Germline V gene lookup returns CDR1 SGHRS and CDR2 YFSETQ. The CDR3 sequence is CASRSVGGTGEQYF. The CDR3 DNA reads TGCGCCAGCAGGTCCGTGGGGGGAACGGGAGAGCAGTACTTC.

The rearrangement joins TRBV27 to TRBJ1-4; the D is unclear. Germline CDR1 MNHEY, CDR2 SMNVEV (reference sequence). Trimming removed 2 bases from V and 7 bases from J, with 11 bases in between. This CDR3 is 14 amino acids long. The CDR3 DNA is TGTGCCAGCAGTTTAGCCGGGAAGGGTGAAAAACTGTTTTTT. It translates to CASSLAGKGEKLFF.

This chain links TRBV7-2 with TRBJ2-3; 15 bases are shared with TRBD2. V lost 3 bases, J lost 1 base, and 8 bases stayed unmatched. This CDR3 contains 19 residues. Germline-derived CDR1 and CDR2 are SGHTA and FQGNSA. The CDR3: CASSFRWTSGGGRTDTQYF. CDR3 coding DNA: TGTGCCAGCAGCTTCCGTTGGACTAGCGGGGGGGGCCGCACAGATACGCAGTATTTT.

The gene calls are TRBV5-5 and TRBJ1-5; D is ambiguous. V lost 2 bases and J lost 4, with 7 bases in between. The CDR3 is made up of 13 amino acids. The germline V gene has CDR1 SGHKS and CDR2 YYEKEE (reference sequence). Here the CDR3 reads CASSLIPNQPQHF. The CDR3 DNA follows: TGTGCCAGCAGCTTAATCCCAAATCAGCCCCAGCATTTT.

V gene TRBV2 combines with J gene TRBJ2-7; TRBD1 matches at 7 bases. CDR3 size: 14 residues. V dropped 6 bases and J dropped 3; count of bases not matched to a gene: 8. Germline V gene lookup returns CDR1 SNHLY and CDR2 FYNNEI. The DNA of the CDR3 is TGTGCCAGCAGCCCGGACAGGAGAGTCTACGAGCAGTACTTC. Protein sequence: CASSPDRRVYEQYF.

This clone was seen a few times. The gene calls are TRBV28 and TRBJ2-7, with D perhaps TRBD1 (6 bases). With 7 bases removed from V and 2 bases from J, the gap between germline ends came to 12 bases. In germline, CDR1 is MDHEN, CDR2 SYDVKM. This CDR3 is built from 13 residues. CDR3 loop: CASNPTGTYEQYF. The CDR3, as DNA: TGTGCCAGCAACCCGACAGGTACCTACGAGCAGTACTTC.

This rearrangement joins TRBV10-1 to TRBJ1-3; D uncertain. With 0 bases removed from V and 3 bases from J, the gap between germline ends came to 15 bases. There are 17 residues in the CDR3. CDR1 and CDR2 from the germline V gene are WNHNN and SYGVQD (reference sequence). The CDR3 loop reads CASSESKTGSGGNTIYF. The CDR3 DNA is TGCGCCAGCAGTGAGTCGAAGACCGGGAGTGGTGGAAACACCATATATTTT.

This chain connects TRBV4-2 to TRBJ2-7, with 9 bases lining up with TRBD1. Germline assignment: CDR1 LGHNA and CDR2 YNFKEQ. This CDR3 has 14 amino acids. V lost 1 base, J lost 3 bases, and 1 base stayed unmatched. CDR3 region: CASSQGDRDYEQYF. Written as DNA, the CDR3 is TGTGCCAGCAGCCAAGGGGACAGGGACTACGAGCAGTACTTC.

This chain connects TRBV28 to TRBJ2-3; no definite D call. CDR1 and CDR2 from the germline V gene are MDHEN and SYDVKM. The CDR3 consists of 17 residues. The V end lost 6 bases, the J end lost 0 bases, and 19 bases lay between the germline ends. DNA of the CDR3: TGTGCCAGCAGCCCCGCTGGTAGCTACTCTAGCACAGATACGCAGTATTTT. This encodes CASSPAGSYSSTDTQYF.

The rearrangement joins TRBV10-2 to TRBJ1-1; possible D gene TRBD1, 6 bases. The CDR3 is 14 residues long. The germline V and J ends were trimmed by 4 bases and 5 bases, with 14 bases remaining between them. The germline CDR1 and CDR2 sequences are WSHSY and SAAADI. The CDR3 DNA reads as TGCGCCAGCAGTGGGGCGGGGAGGGGGACTGAAGCTTTCTTT. Translation gives CASSGAGRGTEAFF.

V and J are TRBV5-1 and TRBJ1-4, with 9 nucleotides matching TRBD1. Looked up from germline, CDR1 is SGHRS and CDR2 is YFSETQ. The CDR3 has 16 amino acids. J gave up 2 bases and V 7 bases, and 9 bases lay outside the gene matches. CDR3 protein: CASAWTGVNTNEKLFF. CDR3 sequence (DNA): TGCGCCAGCGCGTGGACAGGGGTAAATACTAATGAAAAACTGTTTTTT.

The chain combines TRBV6-1 with TRBJ1-5, with 9 bases fitting TRBD1. V lost 6 bases to trimming and J lost 5 bases; unmatched junction nucleotides: 5. Germline V gene data show CDR1 as MNHNS and CDR2 as SASEGT. The CDR3 consists of 14 residues. The CDR3 sequence: CASRATGGDQPQHF. CDR3 in DNA: TGTGCCAGCAGAGCGACAGGGGGAGATCAGCCCCAGCATTTT.